This T cell receptor beta chain stems from a study of OX40 agonist ivuxolimab in advanced cancers. In terms of the full investigation: Ivuxolimab, which targeted the costimulatory receptor OX40 (CD134), was an agonistic, fully human IgG2 monoclonal antibody. Intravenous ivuxolimab was administered to patients every 2 weeks at six dose levels: 0.01, 0.1, 0.3, 1.5, 3 and 10 mg/kg. Among the roughly 50 dose-escalation patients, around 20 had hepatocellular carcinoma, approximately 15 melanoma, 9 renal cell carcinoma and 9 head and neck cancer. The dose-escalation cohort was approximately 83% male with a mean age of approximately 60 years, ranging from 23 to 79. Prior anti-PD-1, anti-PD-L1 or anti-CTLA-4 therapy was permitted, and 40% to 50% of dose-escalation patients had received checkpoint inhibitors. Partial responses were achieved by three dose-escalation patients, of whom one had hepatocellular carcinoma and two had cutaneous melanoma. Peripheral TCRbeta sequencing was intended to test whether TCR sequence diversity was altered and clonal T-cell expansion was caused by ivuxolimab. The monotherapy dose-escalation portion (N ≈ 55 patients) of the phase I ivuxolimab trial is reported in the paper. Overall study outcomes, separate from this receptor: After ivuxolimab, expanded clones were on average more numerous among CD8+ T cells than among CD4+ T cells. At doses from 0.1 to 3.0 mg/kg, clonal expansion was seen in both CD4+ and CD8+ blood T cells between baseline and week 6. Antigen specificity was not determined for the clonally expanded peripheral T cells. Partial responders in the 0.1-3.0 mg/kg groups had among the lowest normalized peripheral clonal expansion, especially among CD8+ T cells. Low levels of normalized T-cell clonal expansion were also seen in some patients who did not respond.

Concerning this clone itself: Its antigen target is currently unknown. Base qualities are not at hand, and no much larger clone is one base apart.

V and J are truncated by 7 bases and 4 bases respectively, leaving an intervening sequence of 12 bases. Taken from the germline V gene (reference sequence), the CDR1 and CDR2 loops are SGHNT and YYREEE. The CDR3, cysteine through phenylalanine, is 13 amino acids long. The kept DNA is CDR3 alone, 39 bases in frame from the first base. The trial excluded patients who had a history of autoimmune disease or who were on systemic immunosuppression. Peripheral blood for TCR sequencing was collected from all dose cohorts at baseline, on cycle 4 day 1, and on cycle 7 day 1. Samples were obtained from an open-label, multicenter, first-in-human phase I dose-escalation trial of ivuxolimab. The trial enrolled adults with locally advanced or metastatic head and neck squamous cell, hepatocellular, melanoma or renal cell carcinoma. Before TCR sequencing, CD4+ and CD8+ T cells were separately sorted from peripheral blood.

Genomic DNA was isolated from the sorted cells so that the TCRbeta CDR3 region could be sequenced. The immunoSEQ Assay was used to sequence the TCRbeta CDR3 regions. TCRdb stores this immuneACCESS table with in-frame sequences only. Part of the clones is absent; in the studies checked, under half of the shortfall reflects unresolved V genes, and no reason is known for the rest. The sample profile shows approximately 77,000 clones; approximately 90% of them were found once. The top ten hold approximately 10% of the sample. The rearranged segments are TRBV5-4 and TRBJ2-1, and TRBD1 may be the D gene, going by 5 matching bases. Sequencing used CD4+ or CD8+ T cells sorted from blood, obtained in a trial of the OX40 agonist ivuxolimab. The sequence derives from an adult with an advanced solid tumor such as melanoma, head and neck, liver or kidney cancer. The CDR3 protein is CASVGLDYNEQFF. The sequence in DNA is TGTGCCAGCGTGGGGCTAGATTACAATGAGCAGTTCTTC.